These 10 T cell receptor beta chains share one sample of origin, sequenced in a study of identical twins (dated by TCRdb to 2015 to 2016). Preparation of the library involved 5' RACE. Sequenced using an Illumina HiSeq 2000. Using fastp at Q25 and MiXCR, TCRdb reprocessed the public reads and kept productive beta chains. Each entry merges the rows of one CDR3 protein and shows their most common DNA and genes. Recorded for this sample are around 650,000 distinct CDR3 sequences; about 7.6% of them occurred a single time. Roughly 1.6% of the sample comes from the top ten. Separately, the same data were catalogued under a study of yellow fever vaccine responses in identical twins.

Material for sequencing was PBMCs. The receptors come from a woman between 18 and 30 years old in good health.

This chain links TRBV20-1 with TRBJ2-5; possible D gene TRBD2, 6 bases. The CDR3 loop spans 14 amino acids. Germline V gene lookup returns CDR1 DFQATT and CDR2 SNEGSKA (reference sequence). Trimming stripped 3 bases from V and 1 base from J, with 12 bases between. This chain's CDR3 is CSARAMTSQETQYF. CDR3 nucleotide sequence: TGCAGTGCTAGGGCAATGACTAGCCAAGAGACCCAGTACTTC.

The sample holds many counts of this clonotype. The CDR3, as DNA: TGCAGCGTTGAAGGGTCGGGGGGGTACAATGAGCAGTTCTTC. It encodes CSVEGSGGYNEQFF. The rearrangement links TRBV29-1 to TRBJ2-1; 8 nucleotides align to TRBD2. The CDR3 extends over 14 amino acids. The trim removed 1 base at V and 4 bases at J, leaving 3 bases unmatched. Germline CDR1 and CDR2: SQVTM and ANQGSEA.

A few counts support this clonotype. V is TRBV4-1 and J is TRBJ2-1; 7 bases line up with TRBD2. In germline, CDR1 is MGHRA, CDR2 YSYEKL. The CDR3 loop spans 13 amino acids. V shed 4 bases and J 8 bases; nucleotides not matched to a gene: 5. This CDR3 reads CASSRPGGDEQFF. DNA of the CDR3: TGCGCCAGCAGCCGCCCTGGGGGGGATGAGCAGTTCTTC.

CDR3 DNA sequence: TGTGCCAGCAGTTATCGGCTAGCGCCTCTGAATGAGCAGTTCTTC. Translated: CASSYRLAPLNEQFF. V and J are TRBV6-5 and TRBJ2-1; D may be TRBD2 (6 bases). In germline, CDR1 is MNHEY, CDR2 SVGAGI. This CDR3 is built from 15 residues. V shed 3 bases and J shed 7 bases, with 16 bases lying between them.

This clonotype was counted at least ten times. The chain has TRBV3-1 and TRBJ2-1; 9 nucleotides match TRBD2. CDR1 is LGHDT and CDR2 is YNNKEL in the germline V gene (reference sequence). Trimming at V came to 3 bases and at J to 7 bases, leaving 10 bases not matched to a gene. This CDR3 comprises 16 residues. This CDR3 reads CASSHHGRSGRNEQFF. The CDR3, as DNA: TGTGCCAGCAGCCATCATGGACGGAGCGGGAGGAATGAGCAGTTCTTC.

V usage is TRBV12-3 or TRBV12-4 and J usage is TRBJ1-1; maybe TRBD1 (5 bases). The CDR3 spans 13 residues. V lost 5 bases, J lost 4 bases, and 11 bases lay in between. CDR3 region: CASSPLGGTEAFF. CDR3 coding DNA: TGTGCCAGCAGTCCTCTGGGGGGCACTGAAGCTTTCTTT.

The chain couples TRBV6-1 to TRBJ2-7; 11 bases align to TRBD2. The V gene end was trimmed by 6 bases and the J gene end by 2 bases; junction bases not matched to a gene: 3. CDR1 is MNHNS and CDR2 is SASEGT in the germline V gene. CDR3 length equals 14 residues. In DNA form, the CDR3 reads TGTGCCAGCAGAAAGGGACTAGCGGCCTACGAGCAGTACGTC. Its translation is CASRKGLAAYEQYV.

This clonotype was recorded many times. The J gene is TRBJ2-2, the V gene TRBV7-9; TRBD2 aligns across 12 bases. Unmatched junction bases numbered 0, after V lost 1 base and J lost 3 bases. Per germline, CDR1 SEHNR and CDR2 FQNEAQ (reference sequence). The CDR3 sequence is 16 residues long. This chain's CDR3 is CASSLGLAGDTGELFF. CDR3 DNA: TGTGCCAGCAGCTTAGGACTAGCGGGAGACACCGGGGAGCTGTTTTTT.

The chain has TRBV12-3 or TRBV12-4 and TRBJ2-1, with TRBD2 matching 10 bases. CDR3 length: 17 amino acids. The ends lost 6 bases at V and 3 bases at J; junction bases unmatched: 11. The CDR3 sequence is CASSRSGRTQNYNEQFF. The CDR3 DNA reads TGTGCCAGCAGCCGTAGCGGGAGGACCCAAAACTACAATGAGCAGTTCTTC.

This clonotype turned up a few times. The CDR3 nucleotides are TGTGCCAGCAGTTTGACGTCCTCGGGGGGAGGGGGCGATGAGCAGTTCTTC. It is translated as CASSLTSSGGGGDEQFF. V and J are TRBV28 and TRBJ2-1; D may match TRBD1 or TRBD2 (7 bases each). The germline gives CDR1 MDHEN, CDR2 SYDVKM. The CDR3 extends over 17 amino acids. V lost 3 bases and J lost 8, with 23 bases in between. The complete variable domain, with remaining parts taken from reference TRBV28 and TRBJ2-1, reads DVKVTQSSRYLVKRTGEKVFLECVQDMDHENMFWYRQDPGLGLRLIYFSYDVKMKEKGDIPEGYSVSREKKERFSLILESASTNQTSMYLCASSLTSSGGGGDEQFFGPGTRLTVL.